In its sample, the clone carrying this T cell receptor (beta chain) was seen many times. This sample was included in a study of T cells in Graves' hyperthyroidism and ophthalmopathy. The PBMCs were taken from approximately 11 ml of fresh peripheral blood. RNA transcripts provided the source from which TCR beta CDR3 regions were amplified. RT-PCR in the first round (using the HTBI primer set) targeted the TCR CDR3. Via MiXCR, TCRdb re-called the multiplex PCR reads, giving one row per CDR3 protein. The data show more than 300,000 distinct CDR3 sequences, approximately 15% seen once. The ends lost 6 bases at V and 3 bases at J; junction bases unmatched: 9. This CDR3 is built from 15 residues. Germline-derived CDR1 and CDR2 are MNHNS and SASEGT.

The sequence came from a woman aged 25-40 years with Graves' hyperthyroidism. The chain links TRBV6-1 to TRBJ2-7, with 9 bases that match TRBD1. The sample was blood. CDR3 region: CASRGSGQGFYEQYF. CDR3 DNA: TGTGCCAGCAGAGGCTCGGGACAGGGCTTCTACGAGCAGTACTTC.